The rows below give T cell receptor beta chains drawn from one sample of a study of tumor-infiltrating lymphocytes in primary liver carcinoma. TCRdb ran MiXCR on the multiplex PCR reads and lists one entry per CDR3 protein. This sample has around 99,000 distinct CDR3 sequences; just over 65% occur once, and the top ten carry around 30%. The source material was tumor-adjacent normal liver tissue. The receptors derive from a man aged 35 to 55 with primary liver carcinoma and hepatitis B virus infection. The CDR3 runs from the conserved cysteine through the conserved F or W. The D gene is left open where the match is weak. Clone size is stated in some rows and not others, as once, few, many or a class when expanded.

.	TRBV5-1	.	TRBJ2-1	TGCGCCAGCAGCTTGACGGGGATCCCCGATGGGCTGTTCTTC	CASSLTGIPDGLFF
.	TRBV12-3/TRBV12-4	many	TRBJ2-1	TGTGCCAGCCGGAGGGCCAATGAGCAGTTCTTC	CASRRANEQFF
TRBD2	TRBV4-1	.	TRBJ2-3	TGCGCCAGCAGGCCTAAGATCACCAGCGGGAAGCCCGCGGGGCAGTATTTT	CASRPKITSGKPAGQYF
TRBD1	TRBV11-2	.	TRBJ2-1	TGTGCCAGCAGCTTCGATGACAGGGATGCCAATGAGCAGTTCTTC	CASSFDDRDANEQFF
.	TRBV12-3/TRBV12-4	.	TRBJ2-1	TGTGTCAGCAGTTTAAAGACTAACGGGAGCTCCTACAATGAGCAGTTCTTC	CVSSLKTNGSSYNEQFF
TRBD1	TRBV12-3/TRBV12-4	.	TRBJ2-1	TGTGCCAGCAGCCTGGGACAGGGGGCGTGGCAGTTCTTC	CASSLGQGAWQFF
TRBD1	TRBV25-1	few	TRBJ2-7	TGTGCCAGCAGTGAGACCGGGACAGGGCGCGAGCAGTACTTC	CASSETGTGREQYF
.	TRBV18	.	TRBJ2-7	TGTGCCAGCTCACCATGGCAGGGGGGTGCCTACGAGCAGTACTTC	CASSPWQGGAYEQYF
.	TRBV13	.	TRBJ2-2	TGTGCCGGCAGCATTACGACCACCGGGGAGCTGTTTTTT	CAGSITTTGELFF
.	TRBV7-9	many	TRBJ1-5	TGTGCCAGCAGCACCTATCAGCCCCAGCATTTT	CASSTYQPQHF
.	TRBV29-1	many	TRBJ2-5	TGCAGCATTGGACCCTCTATGGAGACCCAGTACTTC	CSIGPSMETQYF
TRBD2	TRBV14	.	TRBJ2-1	TGTCCCAGCAGTCAAGATCCAGCTAGCGGGGTCAATGAGCAGTTCTTT	CPSSQDPASGVNEQFF
.	TRBV10-2	.	TRBJ2-1	TGCGCCAGCAGCAAGAACCGCAATGAGCCGTTATTC	CASSKNRNEPLF
TRBD2	TRBV11-1	.	TRBJ2-4	TGTGCCAGCAGCTTTCCCGGGACTAGAGGAACTAAAAACATTCAGTACTTT	CASSFPGTRGTKNIQYF
TRBD2	TRBV6-2/TRBV6-3	.	TRBJ2-1	TGTGCCAGCAGTTACCTTGCAGCGGGAGGGCTAAACAATGAGCAGTTCTTC	CASSYLAAGGLNNEQFF
.	TRBV6-6	.	TRBJ1-5	TGTACCAGCAGTGGGGACGGTAGCAACCAGCCCCAGCATTTT	CTSSGDGSNQPQHF
.	TRBV28	.	TRBJ2-7	TGTGCCAGCAGTTCGGGACAAAACTACGAGCAGTACTTC	CASSSGQNYEQYF
TRBD1	TRBV11-2	.	TRBJ2-1	TGTACCAGCAGCTTAAAAGGGGGCTTCTACAATGAGCAGTTCTTT	CTSSLKGGFYNEQFF
TRBD2	TRBV2	.	TRBJ2-2	TGTGCCAGCAGTTGGGGGACTAGTGACACCGGGGAGCTGTTTTTT	CASSWGTSDTGELFF
.	TRBV6-5	many	TRBJ2-2	TGTGCCAGCAGTCAGGATGGGGGGACCTCCGGGGAGCTGTTTTTT	CASSQDGGTSGELFF
.	TRBV29-1	.	TRBJ1-1	TGCAGCGTGACACAGGGTGGAGACACTGAAACCTTCTTT	CSVTQGGDTETFF
.	TRBV11-2	few	TRBJ2-1	TGTGCCAGCAGCTCCGCTGCAGTCGATAATGAGCACTTCTTC	CASSSAAVDNEHFF
TRBD1	TRBV29-1	.	TRBJ2-1	TGCAGCGGATTGACGGGACAGGGGGTGCATGAGCAGTTCTTC	CSGLTGQGVHEQFF
.	TRBV24-1	.	TRBJ2-7	TGTGCCACCAGTGATTCCGGGACGGGGGGCCCCTACGAGCAGTACTTC	CATSDSGTGGPYEQYF
.	TRBV6-7	.	TRBJ2-1	TGTGCCAGCAGTTACGTAGAAGCAGCCCGGAGAGGAGGGGGCAATGAGCAGGTCTTC	CASSYVEAARRGGGNEQVF
.	TRBV11-2	.	TRBJ2-1	TGTGCCAGCAGCTCAGACGGGATTTCCCACAATGAGCAGTTCTTC	CASSSDGISHNEQFF
.	TRBV29-1	.	TRBJ1-5	TGCAGCGTATCAACAGAGGGCGATCAGCCCCAGCATTTT	CSVSTEGDQPQHF
.	TRBV6-5	.	TRBJ1-6	TGTGCCAGCAGAGAGGGGGGGCGGAATTCACCCCTCCACTTT	CASREGGRNSPLHF
TRBD2	TRBV6-5	many	TRBJ2-3	TGTGCCAGCAGTCGGTTGCGACTAGCGCTTCCTAGCACAGATACGCAGTATTTT	CASSRLRLALPSTDTQYF
.	TRBV6-5	.	TRBJ2-2	TGTGACAGCAGTCTTCGCCCATCTGGAGTGAACACCGGGGAGCTGTTTTTT	CDSSLRPSGVNTGELFF
.	TRBV6-1	many	TRBJ1-5	TGTGCCAGCAGTGAACGGCGCTTGGCGCCCCAGCATTTT	CASSERRLAPQHF
.	TRBV16	.	TRBJ1-5	TGTGCCAGCAGCCAACAGGGGACTCAGCCCCAGCATTTT	CASSQQGTQPQHF
TRBD2	TRBV6-1	.	TRBJ2-5	TGTGCCAGCGATGGGCTAGCGGGAGTTGGGACCCAGTATTTC	CASDGLAGVGTQYF
TRBD2	TRBV29-1	many	TRBJ2-1	TGCAGCGTGCCCACTAGCGGACCCTACAATGAGCAGTTCTTC	CSVPTSGPYNEQFF
.	TRBV29-1	many	TRBJ2-1	TGCAGCGTTGAGTTCAGCTCCTACAATGAGCAGTTCTTC	CSVEFSSYNEQFF
.	TRBV6-5	few	TRBJ1-1	TGTGCCAGCAGTTACGGAGGGACGAACACTGAAACTTTCTTT	CASSYGGTNTETFF
.	TRBV29-1	.	TRBJ2-2	TGCAGCGTAGGGGGGGGGCAGCAGAGCACCGGGGAGCTGTTTTTT	CSVGGGQQSTGELFF
.	TRBV11-2	.	TRBJ2-7	TGTGCCAGCAGCTTATGGATCCCGGAAAGGTTCTACGAGCAGTACTTC	CASSLWIPERFYEQYF
TRBD1	TRBV6-5	many	TRBJ2-7	TGTGCCAGCAGTTACACAGGGGGGCCCTCCGAGCAGTACTTC	CASSYTGGPSEQYF
.	TRBV29-1	.	TRBJ2-1	TGCAGCGTCCCTATACCTTACAATGAGCAGCTCTTC	CSVPIPYNEQLF
.	TRBV6-6	.	TRBJ2-3	TGTGCCAGCAATCCTGCCTACCTCACAGATACGCAGTATTTC	CASNPAYLTDTQYF
TRBD1	TRBV11-2	.	TRBJ2-1	TGTGCCAGCAGCTTTGACTCTAGGAGGACAGGGAGTTACAATGAGCAGTTCTTC	CASSFDSRRTGSYNEQFF
.	TRBV12-3/TRBV12-4	.	TRBJ2-7	TGTGCTAGCAGTCCTCACTACGAGCACTACTTC	CASSPHYEHYF
.	TRBV28	few	TRBJ2-7	TGTGCCAGCAGTGACTACGAGCAGTACTTC	CASSDYEQYF
TRBD2	TRBV5-1	few	TRBJ2-1	TGCGCCAGCAGCCCGGGACTAGCGGGAGGCCCTAGGGGGAGCTCCTACAATGAGCAGTTCTTC	CASSPGLAGGPRGSSYNEQFF
.	TRBV29-1	.	TRBJ2-7	TGCAGCGTTGAAATTTACAGCGAAGATGAGCTGTACTTC	CSVEIYSEDELYF
TRBD2	TRBV6-2/TRBV6-3	.	TRBJ2-3	TGTGCCATCAGTTACTCTTCGGCTAGCGGGGGCTTCGGTGGGGATACGCAGTATTTT	CAISYSSASGGFGGDTQYF
.	TRBV12-3/TRBV12-4	.	TRBJ2-7	TGTGCCAGTAGTGCACTAGCCTACGGTCAGTACTTC	CASSALAYGQYF
.	TRBV11-2	.	TRBJ2-1	TGTGCCAGCAGCTTCCCACCTCGGCGGAATGAGCAGTTCTTC	CASSFPPRRNEQFF